This entry concerns a single T cell receptor beta chain. The sample belongs to a study of blood T cell repertoires in COVID-19. Across the study: Some COVID-19 samples were acute and others convalescent; all came from the United States, Italy and Spain. T cells, B-cell-depleted T cells, or PBMCs supplied cDNA or gDNA.

The CDR3 covers 15 residues. Sequencing used immunoSEQ multiplex PCR; TCRdb keeps in-frame clones, though not all of them. Here the sample spans some 110,000 clones, about nine tenths being singletons. The source of this sequence is a human donor in a cohort sampled during active COVID-19. The V call is TRBV21-1, the J call TRBJ1-2. TRBV21-1 is a pseudogene locus. The specimen was peripheral blood. CDR3 bases: TGTGCCAGCAGCAAAATCTCAGAGGGTGACTATGGCTACACCTTC. Its translation: CASSKISEGDYGYTF.